Listed here is a single T cell receptor (beta chain). The sample originates from a study of blood T cells in healthy people across ages. It was with a sample-barcoded 5' primer and a J-beta primer mix that a second PCR of roughly 7 to 12 cycles was run. From the 5' RACE reads, TCRdb called clonotypes with MiXCR, one entry per CDR3 protein. The sample carries more than 700,000 distinct CDR3 sequences, 35% to 60% recorded once. The CDR3 runs 17 residues. Trimming cost V 0 bases and J 5 bases, with 19 bases left between them. CDR1 and CDR2 from the germline V gene are SGHRS and YFSETQ. The receptor's source is a man at least 80 years old in good health. Input material: blood. The chain couples TRBV5-1 to TRBJ2-3; TRBD1 or TRBD2 may be the D gene (6 bases each). The CDR3 loop reads CASSLGTLFGGEDTQYF. For the CDR3, the DNA is TGCGCCAGCAGCTTGGGGACACTATTCGGGGGCGAAGATACGCAGTATTTT.